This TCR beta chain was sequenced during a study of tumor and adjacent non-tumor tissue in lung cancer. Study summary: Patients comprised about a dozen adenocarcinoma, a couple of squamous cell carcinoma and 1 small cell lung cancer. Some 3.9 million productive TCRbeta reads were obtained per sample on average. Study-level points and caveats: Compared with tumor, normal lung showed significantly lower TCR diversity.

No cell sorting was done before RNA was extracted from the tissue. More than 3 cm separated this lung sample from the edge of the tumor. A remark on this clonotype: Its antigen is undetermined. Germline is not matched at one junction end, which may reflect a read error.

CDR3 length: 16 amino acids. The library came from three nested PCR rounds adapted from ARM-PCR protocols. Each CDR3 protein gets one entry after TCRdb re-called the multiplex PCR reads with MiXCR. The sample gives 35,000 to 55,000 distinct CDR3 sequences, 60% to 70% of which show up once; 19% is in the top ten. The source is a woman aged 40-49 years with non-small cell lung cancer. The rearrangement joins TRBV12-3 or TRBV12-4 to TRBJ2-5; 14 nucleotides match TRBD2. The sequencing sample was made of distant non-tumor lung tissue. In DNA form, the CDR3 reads TGTGTCAGCAGTTCGACTAGCGGGAGGGGGGGAGAGGCCCAGTACTTC. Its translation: CVSSSTSGRGGEAQYF.